This note documents a single TCR beta chain sequence. Original processing notes: It was from reference gene primer amplification that nucleated cell counts were estimated. Data came from immunoSEQ multiplex PCR; TCRdb stores just in-frame clones and leaves some out. D and trimming come from the DNA, and the V and J calls and clone size come from that table. This sample has about 380,000 clones; around 90% occur once, and the top ten carry 1.2%. Resolution of symptoms, clearance, or two negative PCRs was present in recovered Cohort 3 donors. This record comes from a study of blood T cell repertoires in COVID-19. Study as a whole: Acute and convalescent COVID-19 specimens originated in the United States, Italy and Spain.

This sequence originates from a woman aged 18-35 years who had recovered from COVID-19. The sequenced sample consisted of PBMCs or T cells enriched from blood (not recorded which).

The CDR3 here is CASSEAGVVGAFF. The CDR3 nucleotides are TGTGCCAGCAGTGAAGCAGGGGTTGTAGGAGCTTTCTTT. The V gene is TRBV2, the J gene TRBJ1-1, with D maybe TRBD1 (5 bases). Germline-derived CDR1 and CDR2 are SNHLY and FYNNEI. The CDR3 is 13 amino acids. V was shortened by 0 bases and J by 10 bases, with 12 bases between the two germline ends.